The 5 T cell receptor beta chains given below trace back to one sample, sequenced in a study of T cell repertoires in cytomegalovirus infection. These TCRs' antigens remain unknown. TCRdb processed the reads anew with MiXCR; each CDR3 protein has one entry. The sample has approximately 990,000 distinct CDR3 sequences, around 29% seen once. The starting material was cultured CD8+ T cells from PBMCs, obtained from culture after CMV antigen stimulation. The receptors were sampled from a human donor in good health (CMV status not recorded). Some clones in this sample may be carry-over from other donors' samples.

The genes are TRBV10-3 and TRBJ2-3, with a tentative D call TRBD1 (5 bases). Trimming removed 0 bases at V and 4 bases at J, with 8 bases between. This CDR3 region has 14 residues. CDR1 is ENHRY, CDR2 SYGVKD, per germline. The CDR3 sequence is CAISESRGPDTQYF. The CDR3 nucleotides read TGTGCCATCAGTGAGTCAAGGGGCCCAGATACGCAGTATTTT.

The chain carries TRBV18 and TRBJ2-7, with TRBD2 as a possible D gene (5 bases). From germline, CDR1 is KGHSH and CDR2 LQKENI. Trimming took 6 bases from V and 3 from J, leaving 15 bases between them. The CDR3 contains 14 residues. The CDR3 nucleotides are TGTGCCAGCTCGGGAGAGGCAGGCGACTACGAGCAGTACTTC. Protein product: CASSGEAGDYEQYF.

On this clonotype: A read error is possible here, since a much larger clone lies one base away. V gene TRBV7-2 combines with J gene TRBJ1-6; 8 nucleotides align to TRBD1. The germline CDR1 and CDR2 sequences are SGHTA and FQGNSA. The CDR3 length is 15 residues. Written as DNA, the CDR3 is TGTGCCAGCAGCTTCTTGACAGGGGCGGATTCACCCCTCCGCTTT. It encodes CASSFLTGADSPLRF.

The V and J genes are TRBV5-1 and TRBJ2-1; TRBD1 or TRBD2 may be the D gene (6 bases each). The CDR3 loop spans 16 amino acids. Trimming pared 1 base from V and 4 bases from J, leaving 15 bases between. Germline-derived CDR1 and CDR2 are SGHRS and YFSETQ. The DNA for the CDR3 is TGCGCCAGCAGCTTGTTCAAAGGGGGGCCTTACAATGAGCAGTTCTTC. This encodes CASSLFKGGPYNEQFF.

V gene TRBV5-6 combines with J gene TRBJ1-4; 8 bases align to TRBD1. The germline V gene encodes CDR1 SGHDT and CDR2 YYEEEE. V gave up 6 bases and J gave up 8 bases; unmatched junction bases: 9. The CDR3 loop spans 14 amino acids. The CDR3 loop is CASMPTGVEEKLFF. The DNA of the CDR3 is TGTGCCAGCATGCCGACAGGGGTGGAGGAAAAACTGTTTTTT.